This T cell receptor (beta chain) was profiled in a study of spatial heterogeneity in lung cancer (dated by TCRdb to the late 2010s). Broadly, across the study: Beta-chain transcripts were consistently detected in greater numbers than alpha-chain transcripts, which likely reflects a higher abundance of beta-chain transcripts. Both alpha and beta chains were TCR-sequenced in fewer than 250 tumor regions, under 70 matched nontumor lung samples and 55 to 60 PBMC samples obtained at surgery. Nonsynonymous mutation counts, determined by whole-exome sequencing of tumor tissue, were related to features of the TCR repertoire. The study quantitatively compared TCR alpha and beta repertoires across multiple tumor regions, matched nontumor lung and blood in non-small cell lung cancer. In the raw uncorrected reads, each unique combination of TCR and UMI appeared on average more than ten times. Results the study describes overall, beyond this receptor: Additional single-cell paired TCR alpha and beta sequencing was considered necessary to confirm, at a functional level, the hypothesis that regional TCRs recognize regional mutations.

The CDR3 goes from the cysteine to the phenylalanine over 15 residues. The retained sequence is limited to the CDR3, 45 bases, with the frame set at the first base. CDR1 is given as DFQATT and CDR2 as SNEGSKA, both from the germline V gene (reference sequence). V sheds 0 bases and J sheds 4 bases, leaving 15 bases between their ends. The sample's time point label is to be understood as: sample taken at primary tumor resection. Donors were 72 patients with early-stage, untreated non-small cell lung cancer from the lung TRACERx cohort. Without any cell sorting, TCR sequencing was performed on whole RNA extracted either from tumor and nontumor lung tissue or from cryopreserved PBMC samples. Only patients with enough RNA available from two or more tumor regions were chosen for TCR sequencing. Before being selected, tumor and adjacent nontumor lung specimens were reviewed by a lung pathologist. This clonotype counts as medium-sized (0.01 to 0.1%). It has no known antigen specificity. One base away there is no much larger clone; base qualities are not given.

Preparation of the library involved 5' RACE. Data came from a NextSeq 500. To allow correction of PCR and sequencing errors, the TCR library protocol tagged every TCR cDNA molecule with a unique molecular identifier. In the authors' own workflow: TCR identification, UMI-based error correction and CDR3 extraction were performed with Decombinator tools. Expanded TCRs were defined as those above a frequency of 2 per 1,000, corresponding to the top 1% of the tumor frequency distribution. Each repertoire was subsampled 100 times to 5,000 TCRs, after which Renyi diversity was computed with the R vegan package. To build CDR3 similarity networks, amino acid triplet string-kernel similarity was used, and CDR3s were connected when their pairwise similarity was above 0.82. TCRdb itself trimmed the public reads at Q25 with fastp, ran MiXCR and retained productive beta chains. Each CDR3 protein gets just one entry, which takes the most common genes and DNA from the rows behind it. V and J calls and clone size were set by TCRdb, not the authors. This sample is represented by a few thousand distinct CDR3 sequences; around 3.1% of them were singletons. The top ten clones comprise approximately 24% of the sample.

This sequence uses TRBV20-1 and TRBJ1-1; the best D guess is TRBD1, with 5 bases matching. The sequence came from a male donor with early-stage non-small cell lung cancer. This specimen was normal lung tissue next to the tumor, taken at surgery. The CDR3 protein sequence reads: CSARDVSRVRTEAFF. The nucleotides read TGCAGTGCTAGAGATGTATCCAGGGTTCGCACTGAAGCTTTCTTT.